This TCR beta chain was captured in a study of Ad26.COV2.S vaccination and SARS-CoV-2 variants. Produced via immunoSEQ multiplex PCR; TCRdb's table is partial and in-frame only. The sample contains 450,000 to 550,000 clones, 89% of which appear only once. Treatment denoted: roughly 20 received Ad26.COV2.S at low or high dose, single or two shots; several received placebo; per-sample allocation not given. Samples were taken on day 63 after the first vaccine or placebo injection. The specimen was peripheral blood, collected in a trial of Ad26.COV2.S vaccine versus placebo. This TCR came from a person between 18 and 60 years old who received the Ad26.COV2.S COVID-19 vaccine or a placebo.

CDR3 region: CASSQNGDAQGDGYTF. CDR3 nucleotide sequence: TGTGCCAGCAGCCAAAATGGGGATGCCCAGGGAGATGGCTACACCTTC. This sequence joins TRBV3-1 (or the pseudogene TRBV3-2) and TRBJ1-2; maybe TRBD1 (5 bases). Germline V gives CDR1 LGHDT, CDR2 YNNKEL (reference sequence). V was shortened by 2 bases and J by 6 bases, with 19 bases between the two germline ends. The CDR3 has 16 residues.